Shown below are 11 T cell receptor beta chains from a single sample sequenced in a study of shared clonotypes between healthy human individuals (TCRdb year 2020). Library preparation was by the immunoSEQ multiplex PCR assay. TCRdb retrieved this table from immuneACCESS and kept in-frame rearrangements only. Not all clones are present; in checked studies, unresolved V genes account for under half, and no reason is known for the remainder. A total of approximately 530,000 clones appear in this sample, roughly 95% of them only once. About 0.06% of the sample is taken by the ten largest. The sample comprised naive CD4+ T cells sorted from blood. Interpreted using the paper, the cell subset or site label stands for: CD45RA+ positively selected. These receptors all stem from a woman aged 25 to 45 in good health.

The chain couples TRBV27 to TRBJ2-3; 10 bases agree with TRBD2. The CDR3 loop spans 15 amino acids. V lost 4 bases, J lost 5 bases, and 6 bases stayed unmatched. CDR1 is MNHEY, CDR2 SMNVEV, per germline (reference sequence). CDR3 loop: CASSSRTSGRDTQYF. CDR3 coding DNA: TGTGCCAGCAGTTCCCGGACTAGCGGCCGAGATACGCAGTATTTT.

This clone was seen just once. The rearrangement links TRBV28 to TRBJ1-5; D may be TRBD1 (5 bases). The germline V and J ends were trimmed by 6 bases and 2 bases, with 14 bases remaining between them. This CDR3 comprises 15 residues. Germline-derived CDR1 and CDR2 are MDHEN and SYDVKM. The CDR3 sequence is CASSEGIWGNQPQHF. CDR3 in DNA: TGTGCCAGCAGCGAGGGGATATGGGGCAATCAGCCCCAGCATTTT.

The gene calls are TRBV6-1 and TRBJ1-2, with D uncertain. V was shortened by 4 bases and J by 2 bases, with 17 bases between the two germline ends. This CDR3 region has 16 residues. The germline V gene has CDR1 MNHNS and CDR2 SASEGT. The CDR3 bases are TGTGCCAGCAGTGCCCACCTCGGATCGGTCAACTATGGCTACACCTTC. Translation gives CASSAHLGSVNYGYTF.

V gene TRBV19 combines with J gene TRBJ2-1, with TRBD1 matching over 8 bases. The V and J ends lost 4 bases and 9 bases, in that order; junction bases with no gene match: 11. This CDR3 region has 15 residues. Germline lookup yields CDR1 LNHDA and CDR2 SQIVND (reference sequence). The CDR3 DNA reads as TGTGCCAGTAGTAGGGGACAGGAGGGTGTGGGTGAGCAGTTCTTC. It specifies CASSRGQEGVGEQFF.

This chain uses TRBV7-9 with TRBJ2-2; tentatively, D is TRBD1 or TRBD2 (5 bases each). The CDR3 consists of 18 residues. The V end was cut by 5 bases, the J end by 0 bases, with 19 bases between. Germline loops: CDR1 SEHNR, CDR2 FQNEAQ (reference sequence). The CDR3 region has the DNA TGTGCCAGCAGCCCGGGGCAGTACCGGATCCCGAACACCGGGGAGCTGTTTTTT. Translation gives CASSPGQYRIPNTGELFF. The full variable domain, completed using reference TRBV7-9 and TRBJ2-2, is DTGVSQNPRHKITKRGQNVTFRCDPISEHNRLYWYRQTLGQGPEFLTYFQNEAQLEKSRLLSDRFSAERPKGSFSTLEIQRTEQGDSAMYLCASSPGQYRIPNTGELFFGEGSRLTVL.

The chain links TRBV4-1 to TRBJ2-2, with 13 nucleotides matching TRBD2. The V and J ends lost 3 bases and 3 bases, in that order; junction bases with no gene match: 4. The CDR3 has 17 amino acids. Per germline, CDR1 MGHRA and CDR2 YSYEKL. CDR3 nucleotides: TGCGCCAGCAGCCATCCCGGACTAGCGGGAGACACCGGGGAGCTGTTTTTT. This sequence encodes CASSHPGLAGDTGELFF.

The chain links TRBV7-3 to TRBJ2-7; 13 nucleotides line up with TRBD2. Germline V gene lookup returns CDR1 SGHTA and CDR2 FQGTGA. V shed 0 bases, J shed 7 bases, and the junction held 15 bases outside the gene matches. CDR3 length: 19 amino acids. This chain's CDR3 is CASSLTGLAGERGRGEQYF. Here the CDR3 DNA reads TGTGCCAGCAGCTTAACTGGACTAGCGGGAGAAAGGGGGAGAGGGGAGCAGTACTTC.

V gene TRBV28 combines with J gene TRBJ2-1; weak D call: TRBD2 (5 bases). The CDR3 length is 14 residues. Germline loops: CDR1 MDHEN, CDR2 SYDVKM. V dropped 3 bases and J dropped 9 bases, with 15 bases sitting between them. CDR3 sequence reads: CASSFPNDGVEQFF. CDR3 nucleotides: TGTGCCAGCAGTTTCCCAAACGACGGGGTTGAGCAGTTCTTC.

This clone was found once. The chain carries TRBV6-1 and TRBJ2-2; D unresolved. The CDR3 length is 14 residues. Trimming cost V 10 bases and J 6 bases, with 18 bases left between them. The germline CDR1 and CDR2 sequences are MNHNS and SASEGT. CDR3 in amino acids: CATSTSPSPGELFF. For the CDR3, the DNA is TGTGCCACCTCGACGAGTCCATCCCCCGGGGAGCTGTTTTTT.

V and J are TRBV21-1 and TRBJ2-7; the table names TRBD2, a call not compared with the DNA. TRBV21-1 is flagged as a pseudogene. The length of the CDR3 is 15 residues. The CDR3 bases are TGTGCCAGCAGCAAAGGCGTAAAACCCGACTACGAGCAGTACTTC. Amino acid sequence: CASSKGVKPDYEQYF.

This clone was picked up one time. The V and J genes are TRBV6-5 and TRBJ2-5; D not certain. The germline V gene encodes CDR1 MNHEY and CDR2 SVGAGI. This CDR3 has 14 residues. Trimming shortened V by 0 bases and J by 2 bases, and 7 bases separated the two germline ends. This CDR3 is CASSYSTGQETQYF. CDR3 nucleotides: TGTGCCAGCAGTTACTCGACCGGACAAGAGACCCAGTACTTC.